This T cell receptor (beta chain) was recorded in a study of blood T cells in healthy people across ages. Peripheral blood from each donor was collected in a volume of 8.5 to 10 milliliters. The authors ran a second PCR of about 6 to 11 cycles using a sample-barcoded 5' primer and a J-beta primer mix. In TCRdb, the 5' RACE reads were re-called with MiXCR into one record per CDR3 protein. Seen here are about a million distinct CDR3 sequences, around 48% observed once, and the top ten hold roughly 12%. Germline CDR1 MNHEY, CDR2 SVGEGT. This CDR3 region has 14 residues. Trimming took 3 bases from V and 7 from J, leaving 16 bases between them.

Source material: blood. The V and J genes are TRBV6-2 or TRBV6-3 and TRBJ2-7, with D possibly being TRBD2 (6 bases). This receptor was taken from a man aged 25-40 years in good health. CDR3 loop: CASSYVSEGNEQYF. CDR3 bases: TGTGCCAGCAGTTATGTCTCGGAGGGAAATGAGCAGTACTTC.